This TCR beta chain was retrieved from a study of T cell changes during pregnancy in multiple sclerosis. Using immunoSEQ multiplex PCR, the repertoire was profiled, and TCRdb retains in-frame clones only, with some absent. The repertoire holds around 65,000 clones, around nine tenths seen once, with 3% to 3.5% in the top ten. Germline V gene data show CDR1 as MDHEN and CDR2 as SYDVKM. This CDR3 is 15 amino acids long. Trimming cost V 9 bases and J 5 bases; bases outside gene matches: 12. The material sequenced was peripheral blood, taken in the first trimester of pregnancy. The sequence came from a female donor in good health, enrolled as a control in a pregnancy study. The J gene is TRBJ2-5, the V gene TRBV28; 10 bases are a match to TRBD2. CDR3 sequence reads: CASTQIAGGGETQYF. The CDR3, as DNA: TGTGCCAGTACCCAAATAGCGGGAGGTGGGGAGACCCAGTACTTC.